This is a list of T cell receptor beta chains from one sample in a study of shared clonotypes between healthy human individuals. Sequencing was performed with immunoSEQ multiplex PCR; in TCRdb, only in-frame clones are kept and a portion is missing. In the table there are some 800,000 clones, about 92% of which are singletons. Sequenced material: naive CD8+ T cells sorted from blood. These receptors came from a man aged 25-40 years in good health. Each CDR3 is given with its conserved first and last residue. The order of the fields is clone size, D gene, J gene, V gene, CDR3 DNA, CDR3 protein. A D gene is named only where the DNA matches it firmly. The size field is filled for only some rows; it gives once, few, many or a size class.

once | NA | TRBJ2-1 | TRBV20-1 | TGCAGTGCAAAGTTAGTTAGTGAGCAGTTCTTC | CSAKLVSEQFF
NA | NA | TRBJ2-1 | TRBV11-2 | TGTGCCAGCAGCTTAGGGTTGGGGTATGACAATGAGCAGTTCTTC | CASSLGLGYDNEQFF
NA | NA | TRBJ1-3 | TRBV4-1 | TGCGCCAGCAGCCAGGTGGTGGGGGGCGCGTCTGGAAACACCATATATTTT | CASSQVVGGASGNTIYF
NA | TRBD2 | TRBJ2-5 | TRBV29-1 | TGCAGCGCCTACCTAGCGGGAGACTACCAAGAGACCCAGTACTTC | CSAYLAGDYQETQYF
NA | TRBD1 | TRBJ1-2 | TRBV27 | TGTGCCAGCAGTTTATCACTTCAAGACAGGGTGGGCTACACCTTC | CASSLSLQDRVGYTF
NA | NA | TRBJ2-7 | TRBV9 | TGTGCCAGCAGCGGCGACAGTAAGCAGTACTTC | CASSGDSKQYF
once | TRBD2 | TRBJ2-2 | TRBV29-1 | TGCAGCGTTGATGGGACTAGCCAGAACACCGGGGAGCTGTTTTTT | CSVDGTSQNTGELFF
once | NA | TRBJ2-3 | TRBV18 | TGTGCCAGCTCAGCCTCCGGGACCAAAATCACAGATACGCAGTATTTT | CASSASGTKITDTQYF
NA | NA | TRBJ2-2 | TRBV4-1 | TGCGCCAGCAGACCTAGCAGAAACACCGGGGAGCTGTTTTTT | CASRPSRNTGELFF
NA | TRBD1 | TRBJ1-1 | TRBV5-1 | TGCGCCAGCAGCTGGGGGACAGAACATAACACTGAAGCTTTCTTT | CASSWGTEHNTEAFF
NA | NA | TRBJ2-1 | TRBV7-2 | TGTGCCAGCAGCTTAGCTGGGGGGGCGAATGAGCAGTTCTTC | CASSLAGGANEQFF
NA | NA | TRBJ2-3 | TRBV18 | TGTGCCAGCTCACGAGTTTTCTCTAGCACAGATACGCAGTATTTT | CASSRVFSSTDTQYF
NA | NA | TRBJ2-1 | TRBV9 | TGTGCCAGCAGCCAGGGGCTAGTGTTTGAGCAGTTCTTC | CASSQGLVFEQFF
NA | TRBD1 | TRBJ2-3 | TRBV7-8 | TGTGCCAGCAGTCCGGGACAGGGCACAGATACGCAGTATTTT | CASSPGQGTDTQYF
NA | NA | TRBJ1-2 | TRBV6-6 | TGTGCCAGCAGCTCGTTTGGGGGCGCGGGGGATGGCTACACCTTC | CASSSFGGAGDGYTF
NA | NA | TRBJ2-7 | TRBV13 | TGTGCCAGCAGGGGCTACCAAACGGGGGAGCAGTACTTC | CASRGYQTGEQYF
once | NA | TRBJ2-3 | TRBV28 | TGTGCCAGCAGTTTAACCGGGTTGCCGTATTTT | CASSLTGLPYF
NA | TRBD2 | TRBJ2-7 | TRBV14 | TGTGCCAGCAGACACGGACTAGCGGGAGACTACGAGCAGTACTTC | CASRHGLAGDYEQYF
NA | TRBD1 | TRBJ2-7 | TRBV12-5 | TGTGCTAGTGGTTTTCAGACAGGGGCAACCTACGAGCAGTACTTC | CASGFQTGATYEQYF
NA | TRBD1 | TRBJ2-1 | TRBV6-5 | TGTGCCAGCTCGGGACAGATCGACTACAATGAGCAGTTCTTC | CASSGQIDYNEQFF
NA | TRBD2 | TRBJ2-1 | TRBV7-9 | TGTGCCAGCAGCCTGACGAGCGGGGATTTCAATGAGCAGTTCTTC | CASSLTSGDFNEQFF
NA | NA | TRBJ2-2 | TRBV27 | TGTGCCAGCACACAATTGGGGCCGACCGGGGAGCTGTTTTTT | CASTQLGPTGELFF
NA | NA | TRBJ2-1 | TRBV4-1 | TGCGCCAGCAGCCAAAACCATCCCCGGGACTCCTCCTACAATGAGCAGTTCTTC | CASSQNHPRDSSYNEQFF
NA | NA | TRBJ2-1 | TRBV7-2 | TGTGCCAGCAGCTCTATACGCGATGAGCAGTTCTTC | CASSSIRDEQFF
NA | TRBD2 | TRBJ2-7 | TRBV5-1 | TGCGCCAGCAGCCAGGGGACTAGCGAAACCTACGAGCAGTACTTC | CASSQGTSETYEQYF
NA | TRBD1 | TRBJ2-7 | TRBV27 | TGTGCCAGCAGATCGGGACAGGCGGTCCGGTTC | CASRSGQAVRF
NA | NA | TRBJ1-1 | TRBV4-1 | TGCGCCAGCGGGGGGCTAGGGGCGGGTTCTCTCGTTGAAGCTTTCTTT | CASGGLGAGSLVEAFF
NA | NA | TRBJ1-1 | TRBV5-1 | TGCGCCAGCAGCTTGAGCATGAACACTGAAGCTTTCTTT | CASSLSMNTEAFF
once | NA | TRBJ1-1 | TRBV23-1 | TGCGCCAGCAGTCAAGGAAGTACTGAAGCTTTCTTT | CASSQGSTEAFF
NA | NA | TRBJ1-2 | TRBV19 | TGTGCCAGTAGTATTCCCGCGTCGTATGGCTACACCTTC | CASSIPASYGYTF
NA | TRBD2 | TRBJ2-1 | TRBV7-9 | TGTGCCAGCAGCCCCCGACTAGCGGGACGGCTCAATGAGCAGTTCTTC | CASSPRLAGRLNEQFF
NA | NA | TRBJ2-5 | TRBV7-6 | TGTGCCAGCAGCGCCCGACCCGGGGCCGGGGAGACCCAGTACTTC | CASSARPGAGETQYF
many | TRBD1 | TRBJ1-4 | TRBV6-1 | TGTGCCAGCAGTGAAGGGACAGGGGGATATGAAAAACTGTTTTTT | CASSEGTGGYEKLFF
NA | NA | TRBJ2-5 | TRBV11-2 | TGTGCCAGCAGCCCCGAGGGAGAGACCCAGTACTTC | CASSPEGETQYF
NA | TRBD1 | TRBJ2-5 | TRBV7-8 | TGTGCCAGCAGCTCAACGGAGGACAGGGGGCGTAAAGAGACCCAGTACTTC | CASSSTEDRGRKETQYF
NA | NA | TRBJ1-1 | TRBV27 | TGTGCCAGCAGTTTATCCCTGAACACTGAAGCTTTCTTT | CASSLSLNTEAFF
NA | NA | TRBJ2-5 | TRBV15 | TGTGCCACCGAAAAACAGGGTATCGGGGAGACCCAGTACTTC | CATEKQGIGETQYF
NA | TRBD1 | TRBJ2-7 | TRBV7-9 | TGTGCCAGCAGCTCCACAGGGGTTCGGGCCTACGAGCAGTACTTC | CASSSTGVRAYEQYF
NA | TRBD1 | TRBJ2-1 | TRBV7-8 | TGTGCCAGCAGCTACCGGGACAGGGGTCACGAGACCGCCTTTAGCTCCTACAATGAGCAGTTCTTC | CASSYRDRGHETAFSSYNEQFF
once | TRBD2 | TRBJ2-3 | TRBV5-1 | TGCGCCAGCAGCCCCGGACTAGCGGGATCTGGCACAGATACGCAGTATTTT | CASSPGLAGSGTDTQYF
NA | NA | TRBJ2-2 | TRBV13 | TGTGCCAGCAGCTTAGTTGGGACAAAGAACACCGGGGAGCTGTTTTTT | CASSLVGTKNTGELFF
NA | NA | TRBJ1-5 | TRBV28 | TGTGCCAGCAGTTGGGCCGGAAATAGCAATCAGCCCCAGCATTTT | CASSWAGNSNQPQHF
NA | NA | TRBJ2-2 | TRBV15 | TGTGCCACCAGCAGAGATTCCACTCTCGGGTCCGGGGAGCTGTTTTTT | CATSRDSTLGSGELFF
NA | NA | TRBJ1-4 | TRBV6-1 | TGTGCCAGCAGGGACGGGACAACTAATGAAAAACTGTTTTTT | CASRDGTTNEKLFF
NA | NA | TRBJ2-3 | TRBV10-3 | TGTGCCATCAGTGAGGAAGGTTGGACCCGAGATACGCAGTATTTT | CAISEEGWTRDTQYF
NA | NA | TRBJ2-1 | TRBV19 | TGTGCCAGTTCCATCGGGGCCCTCAATGAGCAGTTCTTC | CASSIGALNEQFF